This T cell receptor beta chain was captured in a study of shared clonotypes between healthy human individuals. Notes on the study in general: Unshared clonotypes carried lower generation probabilities than those common to all four donors. Memory subsets had estimated richness that was generally smaller than that of naive subsets. Only blood was sampled, and tissue TCR repertoires likely differ from blood ones.

The length of the CDR3 is 14 residues. Germline V gene data show CDR1 as SQVTM and CDR2 as ANQGSEA. Trimming pared 4 bases from V and 6 bases from J, leaving 18 bases between. This clone was recorded once. As yet, its antigen is unknown. Sequencing was performed with immunoSEQ multiplex PCR; in TCRdb, only in-frame clones are kept and a portion is missing. The sample has a few million clones, 85% to 95% seen once. The source material was naive CD4+ T cells sorted from blood. Subset specified: CD45RA+ positively selected. The V and J genes are TRBV29-1 and TRBJ1-2; D is perhaps TRBD1 (6 bases). This clonotype originated in a man between 18 and 29 years old in good health. CDR3 amino acids: CSVAKLGGSDGYTF. CDR3 coding DNA: TGCAGCGTTGCCAAGTTAGGGGGTTCGGATGGCTACACCTTC.